Sequencing of this T cell receptor beta chain was carried out in a study of CD8 T cells in Susac syndrome. The RNA input was roughly 0.45 to 1 ug, and it was reverse transcribed with random hexamers. In TCRdb, the immunoSEQ multiplex PCR reads were re-called with MiXCR into one record per CDR3 protein. The table records under 200,000 distinct CDR3 sequences, roughly 91% of them present only once. V dropped 0 bases and J dropped 4 bases, with 12 bases sitting between them. This CDR3 is built from 14 residues. Germline V CDR1 and CDR2: SQVTM, ANQGSEA. This clonotype originated in a human donor with Susac syndrome. The sample taken for sequencing was CD4+ T cells from PBMCs. The chain employs TRBV29-1 and TRBJ1-2, with D tentatively TRBD1 (5 bases). CDR3 coding DNA: TGCAGCGTTGAAGATCGAAGACAGACCTATGGCTACACCTTC. Its translation: CSVEDRRQTYGYTF.